This TCR beta chain comes out of a study of PD-1 blockade in classical Hodgkin lymphoma (TCRdb year 2020). A note on the overall study: Nivolumab dosing was 3 mg/kg intravenously every 2 weeks, continuing until either disease progression or unacceptable toxicity. To define a peripheral blood immune signature of response to PD-1 blockade in classical Hodgkin lymphoma, the study combined TCR beta sequencing with CyTOF. Broader findings and caveats from the paper: Baseline diversity similar to that of newly diagnosed patients was observed in trial patients achieving complete response, whereas significantly lower diversity was observed in partial responders and progressors. Newly diagnosed patients were reported to have lower baseline TCR diversity than healthy donors, and relapsed/refractory patients were reported to have lower baseline TCR diversity still. Only a single clinical trial cohort was studied, and what caused the repertoire differences, possibly disease activity or prior therapy, remained undefined. By C4D1, a significant rise was seen in CD4+ TCR diversity but not in CD8+ TCR diversity (p=0.0027 vs p=0.16), and the rise was most apparent among complete responders (p=0.02). Lower diversity was seen in patients whose nivolumab began less than 1 year after ASCT, and these patients were left out of later analyses so that immune reconstitution would not confound the results.

Genomic DNA was extracted with the Qiagen DNeasy kit from unsorted PBMCs and from negatively selected CD4+ and CD8+ fractions. TCR beta CDR3 regions were amplified by immunoSEQ multiplex PCR using primers annealing to V and J segments. A synthetic immune receptor repertoire was used to minimize amplification bias, and any residual bias was removed computationally once sequencing was done. The authors' analysis ran thus. Custom Python scripts were used to quantify repertoire diversity as the Shannon entropy index. Unsorted, CD4+ and CD8+ repertoires were examined separately, except in combined analyses, for which CD4+ and CD8+ sequences were merged in silico. A clone was considered expanded if an increase in frequency of at least 2-fold after treatment relative to C1D1 was found, and a pseudocount of 0.5 was applied to clones undetected at baseline. Singleton clones were defined as clones with 0 or 1 copy at C1D1, and non-singleton clones were defined as clones with 2 or more copies. By matching protein sequences in sorted samples from the same patient, clones expanded in unsorted samples were annotated as CD4+, CD8+ or unknown. Wilcoxon tests on paired samples were used to test changes in diversity from C1D1 to C4D1. TCRdb stores this immuneACCESS table with in-frame sequences only. Part of the clones is absent; in the studies checked, under half of the shortfall reflects unresolved V genes, and no reason is known for the rest. V and J calls and clone size come straight from that table; D and trimming were deduced from the DNA. Here the sample has thousands of clones; roughly 86% occur a single time. The top ten clones comprise roughly 28% of the sample.

In light of the paper, this sample's time point label describes: cycle 1 day 1 (C1D1), immediately before nivolumab initiation. Relapse after autologous stem cell transplantation had occurred in all trial patients, and cohorts A, B and C were distinguished by prior brentuximab vedotin exposure. Magnetic negative selection with a Miltenyi CD4+ T cell isolation kit was used to purify CD4+ T cells from thawed PBMCs. The trial cohort included 50 to 70 patients with relapsed/refractory classical Hodgkin lymphoma, and each patient had a best overall response of complete response, partial response or progressive disease. Single-agent nivolumab was administered to trial patients in the multi-cohort phase II CheckMate 205 trial. An independent review committee assessed best overall response using the 2007 International Working Group response criteria. Trial PBMCs were collected just before the start of nivolumab (C1D1) and during therapy at cycle 2 day 1 and cycle 4 day 1. Peripheral blood was collected in 8 mL Vacutainer Cell Preparation Tubes, from which PBMCs were isolated by centrifugation and then cryopreserved. Purified CD4+ and CD8+ fractions were prepared only for cases where an additional PBMC sample was available. Magnetically labelled cells were depleted on LS columns in a quadroMACS separator, and the flow-through was collected as the purified fraction.

With respect to this clone: Its antigen specificity is not known. Base-call qualities are not available, and no considerably larger clone is one nucleotide away.

Specimen: CD4+ T cells from blood, collected at baseline. The TCR was taken from a human donor with classical Hodgkin lymphoma.

The sequence in DNA is TGTGCCAGCAGCTCCATGAGGGATACGCAGTATTTT. This codes for CASSSMRDTQYF. The chain joins TRBV7-8 to TRBJ2-3; no D gene can be assigned with confidence. CDR1 SGHVS and CDR2 FQNEAQ are derived from the germline V gene. At the junction V is shortened by 4 bases and J by 6 bases, with 8 bases in between. The CDR3, cysteine through phenylalanine, is 12 amino acids long. Only CDR3 DNA remains: 36 bases, in frame from the first base.